This record concerns one TCR beta chain sequence. The entry originates in a study of blood T cell repertoires in COVID-19. About the study: Spain, Italy and the United States supplied samples that represented acute and convalescent COVID-19. PBMCs, B-cell-depleted T cells, or T cells were the source of the cDNA or gDNA that made up the material.

As originally analysed: Amplification with reference gene primers provided the estimates of nucleated cell counts. Using immunoSEQ multiplex PCR, the repertoire was profiled, and TCRdb retains in-frame clones only, with some absent. V and J calls and clone size are copied from that table; D and trimming were computed from the DNA. The table lists 380,000 or so clones, roughly 90% of them singletons. V was shortened by 3 bases and J by 2 bases, with 10 bases between the two germline ends. Germline V gene sequence: CDR1 KGHSH, CDR2 LQKENI. The CDR3 runs to 14 residues. The chain joins TRBV18 to TRBJ2-5; no clear D. This sequence was found in a man aged 35 to 55 with acute or convalescent COVID-19. The sequenced material came from peripheral blood. CDR3 sequence (DNA): TGTGCCAGCTCACCCTCGGGTCGTCAAGAGACCCAGTACTTC. It specifies CASSPSGRQETQYF.